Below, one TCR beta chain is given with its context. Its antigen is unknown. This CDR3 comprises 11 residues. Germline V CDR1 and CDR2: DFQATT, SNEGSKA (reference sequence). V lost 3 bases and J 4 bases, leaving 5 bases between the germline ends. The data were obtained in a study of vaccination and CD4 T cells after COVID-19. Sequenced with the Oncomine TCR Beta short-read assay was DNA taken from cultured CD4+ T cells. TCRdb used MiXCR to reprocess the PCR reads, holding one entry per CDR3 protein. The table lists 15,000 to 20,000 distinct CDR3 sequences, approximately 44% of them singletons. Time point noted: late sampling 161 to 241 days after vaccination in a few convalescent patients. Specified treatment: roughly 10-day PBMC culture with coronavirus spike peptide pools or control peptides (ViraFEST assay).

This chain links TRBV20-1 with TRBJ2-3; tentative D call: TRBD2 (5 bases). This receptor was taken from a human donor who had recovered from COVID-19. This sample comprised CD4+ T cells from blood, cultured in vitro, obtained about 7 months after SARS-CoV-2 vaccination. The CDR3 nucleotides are TGCAGTGCTAGGAGGGCAGATACGCAGTATTTT. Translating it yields CSARRADTQYF.